This record looks at one T cell receptor beta chain sequence and its context. No cognate antigen has been identified for it. The record has no base qualities; no much larger clone is one base away. Trimming removed 8 bases from V and 7 bases from J, leaving 18 bases between the germline ends. The germline V gene (reference sequence) supplies CDR1 MNHNY and CDR2 SVGAGI. From its cysteine to its phenylalanine, the CDR3 spans 13 amino acids. The retained sequence is limited to the CDR3, 39 bases, with the frame set at the first base. These data are taken from a study of T cells in Graves' hyperthyroidism and ophthalmopathy (dated by TCRdb to the late 2010s). About the investigation overall: Peripheral blood samples were taken at initial diagnosis, before any treatment was given. According to the paper, TCR Vbeta CDR3 sequencing was carried out on 120 to 150 peripheral blood samples, which came from about 45 ophthalmopathy, approximately 72 hyperthyroidism and some 17 progressor patients. Whether ophthalmopathy could be predicted prospectively was tested in an independent validation cohort made up of under 20 hyperthyroidism patients plus 17 patients who later progressed to ophthalmopathy. To identify distinguishing TCR V-J signatures, a discovery cohort of 100 patients was used, comprising approximately 40 with Graves' ophthalmopathy and some 60 with stable Graves' hyperthyroidism. Following sampling, methimazole starting at 30 mg daily was given to hyperthyroidism patients, and high-dose intravenous methylprednisolone was given to ophthalmopathy patients. In addition, the study compared T-cell repertoires in thyroid tissue and in blood from about six Graves' hyperthyroidism patients. The 100 discovery patients were divided at random into training and test sets in a 7:3 ratio.

TCR beta CDR3 regions were amplified from RNA transcripts. The first round of RT-PCR for the TCR CDR3 was performed with the HTBI primer set and the Qiagen OneStep RT-PCR kit. The libraries were constructed in a second round of multiplex PCR and then size-selected and purified. The libraries were sequenced on an Illumina HiSeq2000 using paired-end 100 bp reads. Per the original workflow: Raw data were processed with SOAPnuke, discarding reads with adapters, uncalled bases, mean Phred below 15, or no exact constant-primer or identifier match. High-quality paired reads were merged using COPE v1.2.5, and each unique nucleotide sequence was defined as a clonotype. MiTCR v1.1 was used to align the clonotypes against IMGT TRBV, TRBD and TRBJ reference segments. Analysis was restricted to V-J combinations with a frequency above 0.0001, which covered over 98% of repertoires. A TCS score was defined as the ratio between F50 (clonal expansion) and ExV (chaos), using BLOSUM62-based TCRdist between CDR3 peptides within each V-J. Welch's t-statistics and random forest reduced around 550 V-J features to 13, which were used in a naive Bayes classifier (R e1071). The Morisita-Horn index was used to measure how similar the thyroid and blood repertoires were. TCRdb handled the public reads itself, with Q25 trimming in fastp and clone calling in MiXCR, and kept productive beta chains. Rows are combined by CDR3 protein, so each entry shows the most common genes and DNA. TCRdb, rather than the study authors, made the V and J calls. For this sample the table gives roughly 710,000 distinct CDR3 sequences, of which around a third were detected only once. The top ten constitute 31% of the sample.

Here is what the overall study found, with its caveats: In validation, the model predicted progression to ophthalmopathy a median of 6.5 months before onset, with approximately 71% sensitivity and around 76% specificity. A model built on a 13 V-J signature distinguished ophthalmopathy from stable hyperthyroidism, reaching roughly 88% sensitivity and under 84% specificity in cross-validation and 80%/75% in testing. Blood samples also contained most of the expanded thyroid clonotypes (frequency above 0.001), which suggests that blood repertoires may reflect thyroid immune responses. No statistical method was used to set the sample size in advance, and investigators knew the group allocation.

Stable Graves' hyperthyroidism was defined as no progression to ophthalmopathy during 18 months of follow-up. Hyperthyroidism patients were newly diagnosed, had a disease duration of under 2 months, and were aged 18 to 65 years. Any patient with an uncontrolled infection, another autoimmune disease, pregnancy or lactation was excluded. Diagnoses were established on the basis of clinical symptoms, serum thyroxine and TRAb, thyroid ultrasound, and orbital computed tomography. Ficoll-Paque density gradient centrifugation was used to isolate PBMCs from 10 ml of fresh peripheral blood. Total RNA was extracted with Trizol reagent, and quality was checked on an Agilent 2100 Bioanalyzer.

The sequence is built from TRBV6-6 and TRBJ2-7; TRBD2 might be the D gene, on 6 matching bases. What was sequenced was blood. The origin of this receptor is a woman in her forties with Graves' hyperthyroidism. The CDR3 reads as follows: CASRDSQWEEQYF. The nucleotide sequence is TGTGCCAGCCGGGACTCCCAATGGGAGGAGCAGTACTTC.